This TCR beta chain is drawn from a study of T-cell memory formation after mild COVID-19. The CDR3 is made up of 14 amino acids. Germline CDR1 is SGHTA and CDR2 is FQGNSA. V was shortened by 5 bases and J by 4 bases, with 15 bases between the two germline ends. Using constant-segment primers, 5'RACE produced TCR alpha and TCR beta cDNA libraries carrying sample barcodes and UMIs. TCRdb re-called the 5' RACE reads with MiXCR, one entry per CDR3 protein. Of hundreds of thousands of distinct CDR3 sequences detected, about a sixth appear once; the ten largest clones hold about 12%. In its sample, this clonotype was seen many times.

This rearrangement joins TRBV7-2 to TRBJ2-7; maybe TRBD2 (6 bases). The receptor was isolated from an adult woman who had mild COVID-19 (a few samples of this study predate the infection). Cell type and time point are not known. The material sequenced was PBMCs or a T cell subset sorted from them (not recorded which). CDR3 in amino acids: CASSRIAERYEQYF. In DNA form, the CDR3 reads TGTGCCAGCAGCCGCATAGCGGAGAGATACGAGCAGTACTTC. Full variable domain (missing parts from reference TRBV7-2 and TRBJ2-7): GAGVSQSPSNKVTEKGKDVELRCDPISGHTALYWYRQSLGQGLEFLIYFQGNSAPDKSGLPSDRFSAERTGGSVSTLTIQRTQQEDSAVYLCASSRIAERYEQYFGPGTRLTVT.